The clone carrying this T cell receptor (beta chain) came up many times. Its antigen is still unknown. This entry comes from a study of human T cells and chemical hapten exposure. For the study at large: Slight volume differences across pooled libraries mainly accounted for varying per-sample TCR yields. Study observations and caveats: Alopecia was present in the donors, so their immune response may differ from healthy people's.

TCRdb re-derived calls from the RACE reads in MiXCR, one entry per CDR3 protein. This sample yields under 300,000 distinct CDR3 sequences, of which 7.5% to 9% are seen a single time; approximately 2.3% belongs to the top ten. The length of the CDR3 is 16 residues. Deletions cut 2 bases from V and 4 bases from J, with 18 bases between. From germline, CDR1 is MNHEY and CDR2 SMNVEV (reference sequence). Specified time point: pre-sensitization, week 0. This sample's treatment: therapeutic diphenylcyclopropenone sensitization with weekly scalp DPC. Source: whole blood, taken in connection with sensitization to the hapten diphenylcyclopropenone (DPC). The clonotype was recovered from a woman aged 40 to 49 with alopecia areata. Some clones in this sample may be carry-over from other donors' samples. The chain uses TRBV27 and TRBJ2-7, with D perhaps matching TRBD1 (5 bases). CDR3 protein: CASSLVGSGPAYEQYF. DNA of the CDR3: TGTGCCAGCAGTTTAGTCGGGTCAGGGCCAGCGTACGAGCAGTACTTC.